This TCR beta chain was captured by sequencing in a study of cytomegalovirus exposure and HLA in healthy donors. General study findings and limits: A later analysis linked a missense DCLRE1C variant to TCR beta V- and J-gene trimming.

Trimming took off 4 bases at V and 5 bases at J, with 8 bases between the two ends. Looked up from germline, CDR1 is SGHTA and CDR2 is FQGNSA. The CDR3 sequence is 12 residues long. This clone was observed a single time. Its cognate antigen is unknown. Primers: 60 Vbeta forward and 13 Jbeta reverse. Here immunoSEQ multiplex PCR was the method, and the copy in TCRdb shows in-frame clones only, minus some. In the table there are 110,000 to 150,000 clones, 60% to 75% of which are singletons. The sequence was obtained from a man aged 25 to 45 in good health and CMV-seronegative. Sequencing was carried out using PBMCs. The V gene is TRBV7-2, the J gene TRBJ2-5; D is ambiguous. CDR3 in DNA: TGTGCCAGCAGCTCGCTCCGGGAGACCCAGTACTTC. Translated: CASSSLRETQYF.